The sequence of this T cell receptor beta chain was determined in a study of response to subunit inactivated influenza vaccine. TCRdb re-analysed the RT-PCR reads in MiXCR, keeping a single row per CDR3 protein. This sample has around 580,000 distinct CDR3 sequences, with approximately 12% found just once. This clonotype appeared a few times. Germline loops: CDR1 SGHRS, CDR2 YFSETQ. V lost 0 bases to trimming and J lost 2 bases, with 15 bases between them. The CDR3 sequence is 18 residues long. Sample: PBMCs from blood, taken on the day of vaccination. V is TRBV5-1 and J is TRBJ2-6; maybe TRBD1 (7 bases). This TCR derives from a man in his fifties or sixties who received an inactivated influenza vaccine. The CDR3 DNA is TGCGCCAGCAGCTTGGATCAGGGGGGCAGAGCTGGGGCCAACGTCCTGACTTTC. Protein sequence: CASSLDQGGRAGANVLTF.